The 14 T cell receptor beta chains listed next were all sequenced from one sample in a study of STAT5B mutations in CD4+ large granular lymphocyte leukemia. Assay used: immunoSEQ multiplex PCR; TCRdb lists only in-frame clones, some missing. The sample yields over 25,000 clones, around 70% seen once. Sequenced input: CD4+ T cells from blood buffy coats. The source is a human donor in good health.

The chain is built from TRBV2 and TRBJ2-2; D is unresolved. This CDR3 comprises 14 residues. Germline V lookup: CDR1 SNHLY, CDR2 FYNNEI. Trimming removed 2 bases at V and 2 bases at J, with 6 bases between. The CDR3 loop is CASSELRNTGELFF. The CDR3 bases are TGTGCCAGCAGTGAACTCAGAAACACCGGGGAGCTGTTTTTT.

This clone has a handful of counts. V gene TRBV13 combines with J gene TRBJ1-2; possible D gene TRBD1, 6 bases. The CDR3 extends over 15 amino acids. Trimming shortened V by 5 bases and J by 4 bases, and 17 bases separated the two germline ends. CDR1 is PRHDT, CDR2 FYEKMQ, per germline (reference sequence). CDR3 nucleotide sequence: TGTGCCAGCAGCCACTCGGACAGTCGACCCTATGGCTACACCTTC. It specifies CASSHSDSRPYGYTF.

V usage is TRBV7-3 and J usage is TRBJ2-7, with 9 bases aligning to TRBD2. CDR3 length equals 14 residues. The germline V gene encodes CDR1 SGHTA and CDR2 FQGTGA. Trimming cost V 3 bases and J 5 bases; bases outside gene matches: 5. The CDR3 region is CASSFAGGEDEQYF. In nucleotides, the CDR3 is TGTGCCAGCAGCTTTGCGGGAGGGGAGGACGAGCAGTACTTC. The full variable domain, its missing parts supplied by reference TRBV7-3 and TRBJ2-7, is GAGVSQTPSNKVTEKGKYVELRCDPISGHTALYWYRQSLGQGPEFLIYFQGTGAADDSGLPNDRFFAVRPEGSVSTLKIQRTERGDSAVYLCASSFAGGEDEQYFGPGTRLTVT.

This clone was seen only a few times. This chain joins TRBV7-9 and TRBJ1-1; weak D call: TRBD1 (5 bases). Trimming stripped 3 bases from V and 3 bases from J, with 11 bases between. The CDR3 consists of 14 residues. The germline CDR1 and CDR2 sequences are SEHNR and FQNEAQ (reference sequence). The CDR3 protein is CASSLIQGHTEAFF. DNA for the CDR3: TGTGCCAGCAGCTTGATCCAGGGTCACACTGAAGCTTTCTTT. Looking up the rest from reference TRBV7-9 and TRBJ1-1 gives the full variable domain: DTGVSQNPRHKITKRGQNVTFRCDPISEHNRLYWYRQTLGQGPEFLTYFQNEAQLEKSRLLSDRFSAERPKGSFSTLEIQRTEQGDSAMYLCASSLIQGHTEAFFGQGTRLTVV.

This chain uses TRBV7-2 with TRBJ2-3; D is uncertain. The CDR3 is 14 residues long. From germline, CDR1 is SGHTA and CDR2 FQGNSA. Trimming pared 4 bases from V and 1 base from J, leaving 9 bases between. CDR3 DNA: TGTGCCAGCAGCTCTCTTCGAGGCACAGATACGCAGTATTTT. Translation gives CASSSLRGTDTQYF. The full variable domain, with the rest looked up from reference TRBV7-2 and TRBJ2-3, is GAGVSQSPSNKVTEKGKDVELRCDPISGHTALYWYRQSLGQGLEFLIYFQGNSAPDKSGLPSDRFSAERTGGSVSTLTIQRTQQEDSAVYLCASSSLRGTDTQYFGPGTRLTVL.

J is TRBJ2-5 and V is TRBV6-5; D ambiguous. The V gene lost 2 bases and the J gene lost 2 bases, with 6 bases spanning the gap. Germline V gene sequence: CDR1 MNHEY, CDR2 SVGAGI. The CDR3 sequence is 13 residues long. The CDR3 region is CASSYGRQETQYF. The CDR3 DNA sequence: TGTGCCAGCAGTTACGGTAGACAAGAGACCCAGTACTTC.

The rearrangement joins TRBV6-6 to TRBJ1-4; D call uncertain. Trimming pared 3 bases from V and 5 bases from J, leaving 10 bases between. Germline CDR1 is MNHNY and CDR2 is SVGAGI (reference sequence). This CDR3 region has 14 residues. The CDR3 nucleotides are TGTGCCAGCAGTTATGGCAGAAGAAATGAAAAACTGTTTTTT. Residues: CASSYGRRNEKLFF.

The chain couples TRBV5-5 to TRBJ2-1; D may be TRBD1 or TRBD2 (5 bases each). Germline CDR1 reads SGHKS; CDR2 reads YYEKEE (reference sequence). This CDR3 has 16 amino acids. V dropped 1 base and J dropped 8 bases, with 19 bases sitting between them. CDR3 amino acids: CASSLYVGPLGDEQFF. The CDR3 DNA follows: TGTGCCAGCAGCTTGTATGTGGGACCCCTCGGCGATGAGCAGTTCTTC.

The chain joins TRBV27 to TRBJ2-1; D might be TRBD1 (6 bases). Deletions cut 8 bases from V and 6 bases from J, with 20 bases between. The CDR3 has 15 residues. The germline V gene has CDR1 MNHEY and CDR2 SMNVEV (reference sequence). DNA for the CDR3: TGTGCCAGCGGACTCAGGGGCAGGGTGATCAATGAGCAGTTCTTC. This translates into CASGLRGRVINEQFF.

The genes are TRBV29-1 and TRBJ2-7; D call uncertain. This CDR3 is 11 amino acids long. The V end lost 5 bases, the J end lost 2 bases, and 7 bases lay between the germline ends. Looked up from germline, CDR1 is SQVTM and CDR2 is ANQGSEA. The CDR3 DNA is TGCAGCGTTTCCCCACCCTACGAGCAGTACTTC. It yields the protein CSVSPPYEQYF.

This chain joins TRBV5-1 and TRBJ2-1; 11 bases fit TRBD2. The CDR3 has 15 residues. After removal of 3 bases from V and 4 bases from J, the junction contained 3 bases not matched to a gene. CDR1 is SGHRS and CDR2 is YFSETQ in the germline V gene. The CDR3 loop is CASSSGTSGYNEQFF. The CDR3 DNA reads TGCGCCAGCAGCTCCGGGACTAGCGGATACAATGAGCAGTTCTTC.

The V gene is TRBV5-4, the J gene TRBJ1-2; the D gene is possibly TRBD1 (6 bases). Germline lookup yields CDR1 SGHNT and CDR2 YYREEE (reference sequence). The CDR3 sequence is 15 residues long. V was trimmed by 3 bases and J by 5 bases, leaving 17 bases between them. This CDR3 is CASSSNKQGDYGYTF. DNA of the CDR3: TGTGCCAGCAGCTCCAATAAACAGGGTGATTATGGCTACACCTTC.

The chain uses TRBV28 and TRBJ2-7; unclear D gene. The germline gives CDR1 MDHEN, CDR2 SYDVKM. V lost 3 bases and J 0 bases, leaving 9 bases between the germline ends. This CDR3 spans 14 amino acids. The CDR3 nucleotides read TGTGCCAGCAGTTTTAGCAGGTCCTCCTACGAGCAGTACTTC. Translation gives CASSFSRSSYEQYF.

The chain recombines TRBV19 with TRBJ2-7; 9 positions agree with TRBD1. Germline CDR1 LNHDA, CDR2 SQIVND (reference sequence). The V and J ends lost 10 bases and 3 bases, in that order; junction bases with no gene match: 4. The CDR3 spans 12 residues. This CDR3 reads CATGTGIYEQYF. The CDR3 bases are TGTGCCACCGGGACAGGGATCTACGAGCAGTACTTC.